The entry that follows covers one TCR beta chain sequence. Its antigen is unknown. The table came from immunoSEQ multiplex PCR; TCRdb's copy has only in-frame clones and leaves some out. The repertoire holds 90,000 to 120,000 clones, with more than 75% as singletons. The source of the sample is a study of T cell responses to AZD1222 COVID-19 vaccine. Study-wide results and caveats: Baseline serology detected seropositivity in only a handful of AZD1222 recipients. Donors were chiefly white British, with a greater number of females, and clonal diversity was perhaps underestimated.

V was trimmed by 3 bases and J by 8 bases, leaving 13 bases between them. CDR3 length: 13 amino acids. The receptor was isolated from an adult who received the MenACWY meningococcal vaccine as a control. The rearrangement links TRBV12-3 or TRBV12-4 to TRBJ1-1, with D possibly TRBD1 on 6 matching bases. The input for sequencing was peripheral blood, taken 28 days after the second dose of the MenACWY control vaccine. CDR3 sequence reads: CASSFGGGMEAFF. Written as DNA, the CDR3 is TGTGCCAGCAGTTTCGGGGGGGGCATGGAAGCTTTCTTT.